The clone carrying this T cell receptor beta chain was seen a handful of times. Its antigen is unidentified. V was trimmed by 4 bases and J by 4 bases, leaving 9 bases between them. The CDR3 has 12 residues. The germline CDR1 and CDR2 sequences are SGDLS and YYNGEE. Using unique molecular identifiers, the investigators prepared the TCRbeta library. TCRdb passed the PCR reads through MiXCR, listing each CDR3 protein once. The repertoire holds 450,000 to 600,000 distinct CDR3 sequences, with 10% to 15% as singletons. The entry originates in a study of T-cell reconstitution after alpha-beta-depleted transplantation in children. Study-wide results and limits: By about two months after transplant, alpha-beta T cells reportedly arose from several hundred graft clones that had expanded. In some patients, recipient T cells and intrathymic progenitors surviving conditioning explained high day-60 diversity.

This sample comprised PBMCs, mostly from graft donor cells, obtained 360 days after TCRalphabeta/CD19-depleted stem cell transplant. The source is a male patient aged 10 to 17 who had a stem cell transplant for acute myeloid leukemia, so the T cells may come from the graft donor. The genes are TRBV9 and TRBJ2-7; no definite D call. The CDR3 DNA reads TGTGCCAGCAGCACCCATGAGTACGAGCAGTACTTC. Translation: CASSTHEYEQYF.